This TCR beta chain was documented in a study of CD8+CD57+ T cells in acquired aplastic anemia. Genomic DNA, the template, was used for profiling of the TCR beta VDJ and CDR3. TCRdb reanalysed the reads using MiXCR and keeps one entry per CDR3 protein. In the table there are roughly 200,000 distinct CDR3 sequences, 61% of which are singletons. V dropped 5 bases and J dropped 1 base, with 17 bases sitting between them. From germline, CDR1 is DFQATT and CDR2 SNEGSKA (reference sequence). This CDR3 contains 15 residues. Sample: sorted CD4+, CD8+, or CD8+CD57+ T cells (not recorded which) from PBMCs. This sequence joins TRBV20-1 and TRBJ1-1, with a possible D match to TRBD1 (6 bases). The TCR was taken from a human donor in good health. The CDR3 loop is CSASVQGRGNTEAFF. CDR3 coding DNA: TGCAGTGCTTCGGTACAGGGTAGGGGGAACACTGAAGCTTTCTTT.